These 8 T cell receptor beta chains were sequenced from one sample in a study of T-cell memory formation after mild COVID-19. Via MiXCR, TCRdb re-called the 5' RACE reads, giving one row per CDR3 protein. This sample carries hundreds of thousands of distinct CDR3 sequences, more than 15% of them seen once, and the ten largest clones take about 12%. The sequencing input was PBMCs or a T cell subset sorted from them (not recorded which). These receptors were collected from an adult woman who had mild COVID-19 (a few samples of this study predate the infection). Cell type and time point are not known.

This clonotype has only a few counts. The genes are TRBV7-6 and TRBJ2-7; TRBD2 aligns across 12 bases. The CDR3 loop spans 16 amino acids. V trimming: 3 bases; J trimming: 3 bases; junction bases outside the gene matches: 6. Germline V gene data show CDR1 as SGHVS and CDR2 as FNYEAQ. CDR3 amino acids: CASSFELAGGVYEQYF. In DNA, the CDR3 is TGTGCCAGCAGCTTCGAACTAGCGGGGGGCGTCTACGAGCAGTACTTC.

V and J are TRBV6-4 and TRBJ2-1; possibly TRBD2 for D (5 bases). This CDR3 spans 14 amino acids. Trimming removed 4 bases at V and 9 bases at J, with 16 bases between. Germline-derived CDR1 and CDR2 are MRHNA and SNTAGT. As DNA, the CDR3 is TGTGCCAGCAGTGTATTTCACTCCCGGGGTGAGCAGTTCTTC. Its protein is CASSVFHSRGEQFF.

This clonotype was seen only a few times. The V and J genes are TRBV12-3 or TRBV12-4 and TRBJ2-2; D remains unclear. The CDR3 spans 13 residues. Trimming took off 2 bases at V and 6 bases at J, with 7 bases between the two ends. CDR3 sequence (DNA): TGTGCCAGCAGTTTAATGGTATCCGGGGAGCTGTTTTTT. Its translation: CASSLMVSGELFF.

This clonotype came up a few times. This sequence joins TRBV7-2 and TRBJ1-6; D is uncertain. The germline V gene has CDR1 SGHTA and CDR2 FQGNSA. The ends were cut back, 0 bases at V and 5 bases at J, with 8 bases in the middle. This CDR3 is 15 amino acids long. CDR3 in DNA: TGTGCCAGCAGCTTAGCTGGAGGGAATAATTCACCCCTCCACTTT. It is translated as CASSLAGGNNSPLHF.

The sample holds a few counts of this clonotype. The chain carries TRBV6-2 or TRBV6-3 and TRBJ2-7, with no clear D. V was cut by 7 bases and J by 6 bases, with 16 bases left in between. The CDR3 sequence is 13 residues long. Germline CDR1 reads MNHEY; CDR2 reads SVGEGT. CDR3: CASTPSISAEQYF. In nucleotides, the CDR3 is TGTGCCAGCACTCCGTCCATATCGGCCGAGCAGTACTTC.

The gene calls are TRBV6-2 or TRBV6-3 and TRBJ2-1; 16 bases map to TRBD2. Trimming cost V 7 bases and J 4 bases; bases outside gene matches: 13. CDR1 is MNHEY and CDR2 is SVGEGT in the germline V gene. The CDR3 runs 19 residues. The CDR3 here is CASTPEPGLAGGNYNEQFF. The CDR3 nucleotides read TGTGCCAGCACCCCCGAGCCGGGACTAGCGGGAGGGAATTACAATGAGCAGTTCTTC.

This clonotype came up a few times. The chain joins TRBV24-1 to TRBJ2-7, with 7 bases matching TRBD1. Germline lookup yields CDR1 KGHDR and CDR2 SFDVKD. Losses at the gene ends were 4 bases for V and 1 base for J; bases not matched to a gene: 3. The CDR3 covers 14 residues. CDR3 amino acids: CATSDPDRSYEQYF. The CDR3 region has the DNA TGTGCCACCAGTGACCCGGACAGGTCCTACGAGCAGTACTTC.

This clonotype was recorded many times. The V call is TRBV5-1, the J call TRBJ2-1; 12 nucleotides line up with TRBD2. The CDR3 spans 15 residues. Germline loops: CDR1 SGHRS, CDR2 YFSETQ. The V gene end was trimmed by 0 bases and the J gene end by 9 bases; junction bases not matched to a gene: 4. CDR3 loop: CASSLGLAGEGEQFF. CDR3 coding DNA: TGCGCCAGCAGCTTGGGACTAGCGGGAGAGGGTGAGCAGTTCTTC.